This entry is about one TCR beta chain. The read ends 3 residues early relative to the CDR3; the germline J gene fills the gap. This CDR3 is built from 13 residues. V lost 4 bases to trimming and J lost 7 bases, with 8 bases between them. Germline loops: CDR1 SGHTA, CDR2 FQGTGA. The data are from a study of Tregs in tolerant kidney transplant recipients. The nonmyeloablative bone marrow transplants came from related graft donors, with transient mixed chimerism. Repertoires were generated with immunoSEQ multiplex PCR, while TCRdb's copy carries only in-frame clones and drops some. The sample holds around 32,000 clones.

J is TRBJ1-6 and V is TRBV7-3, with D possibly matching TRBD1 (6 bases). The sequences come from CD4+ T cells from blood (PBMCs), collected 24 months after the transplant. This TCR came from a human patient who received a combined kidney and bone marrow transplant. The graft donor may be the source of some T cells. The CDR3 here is CASSSTGNSPLHF. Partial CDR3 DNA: TGTGCCAGCAGCTCAACAGGGAATTCACCC.